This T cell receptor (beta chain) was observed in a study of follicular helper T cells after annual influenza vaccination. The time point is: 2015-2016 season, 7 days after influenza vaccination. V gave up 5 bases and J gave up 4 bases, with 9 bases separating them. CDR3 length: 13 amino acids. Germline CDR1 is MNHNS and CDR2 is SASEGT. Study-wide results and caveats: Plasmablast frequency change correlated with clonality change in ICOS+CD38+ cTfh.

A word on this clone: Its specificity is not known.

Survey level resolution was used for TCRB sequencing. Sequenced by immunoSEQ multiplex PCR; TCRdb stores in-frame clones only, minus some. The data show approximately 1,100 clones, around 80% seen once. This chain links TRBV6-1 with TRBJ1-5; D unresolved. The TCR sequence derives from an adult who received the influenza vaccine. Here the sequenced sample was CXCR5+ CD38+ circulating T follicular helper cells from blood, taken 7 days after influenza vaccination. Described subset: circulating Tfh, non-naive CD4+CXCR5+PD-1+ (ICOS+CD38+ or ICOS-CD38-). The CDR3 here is CASSQTQNQPQHF. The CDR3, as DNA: TGTGCCAGCAGTCAGACACAGAATCAGCCCCAGCATTTT.